Shown below are 2 T cell receptor beta chains from a single sample sequenced in a study of tumor-infiltrating lymphocytes in primary liver carcinoma. Priming with a constant-region primer yielded TCR beta cDNA from about 540 ng total RNA. Nested multiplex PCR, run for three rounds with slightly modified ARM-PCR, yielded TCR beta libraries. TRBV1-TRBV30 forward primers and a C-beta reverse primer were used in the first two PCR rounds, which each ran for approximately 11 cycles. TCRdb used MiXCR to reprocess the multiplex PCR reads, holding one entry per CDR3 protein. Of almost 200,000 distinct CDR3 sequences listed, almost 65% are singletons. In addition to blood RNA drawn from unsorted whole blood, germline DNA was extracted. The material sequenced was peripheral blood. Receptor source: a woman aged 55-69 years with primary liver carcinoma and hepatitis B virus infection.

With regard to this clonotype: Likely a read error: the CDR3 ends without its conserved phenylalanine or tryptophan. The chain has TRBV11-3 and TRBJ2-2, with TRBD1 matching 10 bases. The CDR3 is made up of 15 amino acids. Losses at the gene ends were 5 bases for V and 8 bases for J; bases not matched to a gene: 8. CDR1 SGHNT and CDR2 YENEEA come from the germline V gene. In nucleotides, the CDR3 is TGTGCCAGCAGCCCACGGACAGGGGGTTCAGGGGAGCTGTTTTCT. This gives the protein CASSPRTGGSGELFS.

Remarks on this clonotype: The junction departs from the called germline gene at one end, perhaps through a read error. The V call is TRBV29-1, the J call TRBJ2-3, with TRBD1 identical over 7 bases. Looked up from germline, CDR1 is SQVTM and CDR2 is ANQGSEA. The CDR3 consists of 14 residues. The CDR3 DNA reads as TGCAGCGTTGAAGAACAGGGGCGGACAGATGCGCAGTATTTT. Translated: CSVEEQGRTDAQYF.